This T cell receptor (beta chain) was captured by sequencing in a study of beta chain features in type 1 diabetes. Study details: Cell yields, gender and age were comparable in patients and healthy donors. Sorted cells, some 110 million in number, were examined across all samples. Findings and limits, study-wide: Patients with Type 1 diabetes showed moderately but significantly shorter TCRB CDR3s in all four CD4+ subsets. The study notes PCR might favor shorter templates equally in patients and controls.

A word on this clone: Its antigen remains unidentified.

The CDR3 extends over 14 amino acids. Germline V lookup: CDR1 SGHRS, CDR2 YFSETQ. Trimming took 4 bases from V and 3 from J; bases not matched to a gene: 4. The investigators reverse transcribed all of the isolated RNA, so they sequenced expressed TCRB transcripts. Sequencing was performed with immunoSEQ multiplex PCR; in TCRdb, only in-frame clones are kept and a portion is missing. Of 250,000 to 300,000 clones in the sample, around 25% were seen once. Sorted CD4+ subsets: naive, central memory, regulatory, stem cell-like memory (CD45RO/CCR7/CD25/CD127/CD95/CD27 panel). The TCR originated in a woman younger than 45 with type 1 diabetes. The genes are TRBV5-1 and TRBJ1-2, with 9 bases fitting TRBD1. Sequencing was performed on naive CD4+ T cells from blood. The CDR3 loop is CASSPGQGYYGYTF. In DNA, the CDR3 is TGCGCCAGCAGCCCGGGACAGGGATACTATGGCTACACCTTC.